This entry describes one T cell receptor (beta chain). This entry comes from a study of blood T cell repertoires in COVID-19. Study summary: Italy, Spain and the United States were the sources of the convalescent and acute COVID-19 samples. PBMCs, B-cell-depleted T cells, or T cells were the source of the cDNA or gDNA that made up the material.

In the authors' methods: The assay estimated nucleated cells by amplifying reference gene primers. Method: immunoSEQ multiplex PCR; TCRdb's copy keeps in-frame clones and lacks some. Clone size and V and J calls were adopted from that table, with D and trimming inferred from the DNA. The repertoire holds 260,000 or so clones, around 82% seen once, with roughly 4.7% in the top ten. V was trimmed by 2 bases and J by 4 bases, leaving 9 bases between them. Germline V lookup: CDR1 MNHEY, CDR2 SVGAGI. This CDR3 spans 14 amino acids. This clonotype was sampled from a woman aged 70-85 years with acute or convalescent COVID-19. Sequenced material: peripheral blood. The gene calls are TRBV6-5 and TRBJ2-1; D unclear. CDR3 DNA: TGTGCCAGCAGTTACACCAGAAGATACAATGAGCAGTTCTTC. This encodes CASSYTRRYNEQFF.